The 5 T cell receptor beta chains in this list originate from one sample, sequenced in a study of T cell repertoires in cytomegalovirus infection. Their antigen targets remain unknown. MiXCR was run by TCRdb on the reads, yielding one entry per CDR3 protein. The sample contains about 500,000 distinct CDR3 sequences, roughly 34% of which appear only once. This specimen consisted of cultured PBMCs, obtained from culture after CMV antigen stimulation. The receptors here all came from a human donor in good health (CMV status not recorded). Some clones in this sample may be carry-over from other donors' samples.

V and J are TRBV20-1 and TRBJ2-1, with D perhaps TRBD1 or TRBD2 (5 bases each). Trimming shortened V by 1 base and J by 10 bases, and 11 bases separated the two germline ends. Per the germline V gene, CDR1 is DFQATT and CDR2 is SNEGSKA (reference sequence). The CDR3 has 12 residues. The CDR3 bases are TGCAGTGCTAGAGTGGAGGCAGGGGAGCAGTTCTTC. It specifies CSARVEAGEQFF.

This clonotype was recorded a few times. The rearrangement links TRBV10-3 to TRBJ2-7, with D uncertain. This CDR3 comprises 12 residues. Looked up from germline, CDR1 is ENHRY and CDR2 is SYGVKD. V was shortened by 2 bases and J by 3 bases, with 5 bases between the two germline ends. The CDR3 sequence is CAISEADYEQYF. CDR3 nucleotides: TGTGCCATCAGTGAGGCTGACTACGAGCAGTACTTC.

This clonotype has just a few counts. This chain connects TRBV27 to TRBJ2-1; 7 nucleotides line up with TRBD2. This CDR3 contains 15 residues. Germline V gene sequence: CDR1 MNHEY, CDR2 SMNVEV (reference sequence). The ends lost 5 bases at V and 8 bases at J; junction bases unmatched: 12. CDR3: CASSLSRTRGDEQFF. The DNA for the CDR3 is TGTGCCAGCAGTCTCAGTCGGACTAGAGGGGATGAGCAGTTCTTC.

The chain combines TRBV7-2 with TRBJ2-2; TRBD1 matches at 7 bases. With 5 bases clipped from V and 5 bases from J, the junction kept 11 bases outside the gene matches. CDR3 length equals 16 residues. Germline CDR1 is SGHTA and CDR2 is FQGNSA. The CDR3 DNA is TGTGCCAGCAGCCGAAGGGGACAGAGGAAGACCGGGGAGCTGTTTTTT. Translating it yields CASSRRGQRKTGELFF.

The chain has TRBV20-1 and TRBJ1-2; 7 bases line up with TRBD1. Germline V gene data show CDR1 as DFQATT and CDR2 as SNEGSKA (reference sequence). The V gene end was trimmed by 1 base and the J gene end by 3 bases; junction bases not matched to a gene: 11. This CDR3 has 16 residues. The CDR3 spells CSARGLIGGPDYGYTF. The CDR3, as DNA: TGCAGTGCTAGAGGTTTAATAGGGGGCCCCGACTATGGCTACACCTTC.